This is a list of T cell receptor beta chains from one sample in a study of OX40 agonist ivuxolimab in advanced cancers. TCRdb keeps only in-frame clones here, not all; method: immunoSEQ multiplex PCR. The sample lists tens of thousands of clones; under 90% were seen once. The specimen comprised CD4+ or CD8+ T cells sorted from blood, sampled in a trial of the OX40 agonist ivuxolimab. The receptors come from an adult with an advanced solid tumor such as melanoma, head and neck, liver or kidney cancer. Both conserved end residues are part of each CDR3. The D gene is left open where the match is weak. Clone size is given for some rows only: seen once, a few or many times, or a class if the clone is expanded.

TRBV28	.	TRBJ1-3	.	TGTGCCGCCCAGGTTGCGAGCTCTGGAAACACCATATATTTT	CAAQVASSGNTIYF
TRBV29-1	.	TRBJ2-7	.	TGCAGCGTTGCGGCGGGTGAGCAGTACTTC	CSVAAGEQYF
TRBV21-1	.	TRBJ2-7	.	TGTGCCAGCAGCAAAGCGCAACCCTACGAGCAGTACTTC	CASSKAQPYEQYF
TRBV9	TRBD1	TRBJ2-1	.	TGTGCCAGCAGCCACGACAGGGGCTCCTACAATGAGCAGTTCTTC	CASSHDRGSYNEQFF
TRBV2	.	TRBJ1-6	.	TGTGCCAGCAGTGAAAATGGGAATTCACCCCTCCACTTT	CASSENGNSPLHF
TRBV5-1	.	TRBJ2-3	.	TGCGCCAGCAGCTTCAAGCAGAGCACAGATACGCAGTATTTT	CASSFKQSTDTQYF
TRBV10-2	TRBD1	TRBJ1-2	few	TGCGCCAGCAGTGACAGGGGGAACTATGGCTACACCTTC	CASSDRGNYGYTF
TRBV1	.	TRBJ2-2	.	TGCACCAGCAGCCAATGGACGGGGTTGAACACCGGGGAGCTGTTTTTT	CTSSQWTGLNTGELFF
TRBV7-2	.	TRBJ2-1	few	TGTGCCAGCAGCCCCAAGTATGAGCAGTTCTTC	CASSPKYEQFF
TRBV11-2	TRBD1	TRBJ2-5	.	TGTGCCAGCAGCTCCGGGGACAGGGCTCAGGAGACCCAGTACTTC	CASSSGDRAQETQYF
TRBV11-2	TRBD1	TRBJ2-1	.	TGTGCCAGCAGCCCGACAGGGTTTTCCTACAATGAGCAGTTCTTC	CASSPTGFSYNEQFF
TRBV7-9	.	TRBJ2-2	.	TGTGCCAGCAGCTTAGCGTCAGGGAGGACCGGGGAGCTGTTTTTT	CASSLASGRTGELFF
TRBV20-1	.	TRBJ1-6	.	TGCAGTGCAGAACAGGGATCACCCCTCCACTTT	CSAEQGSPLHF
TRBV28	.	TRBJ2-7	.	TGTGCCAGCAGTGCAGCGCCAAGAGGCTACGAGCAGTACTTC	CASSAAPRGYEQYF
TRBV19	.	TRBJ2-2	.	TGTGCCAGTAGTGCTAGCCTGACCGGGGAGCTGTTTTTT	CASSASLTGELFF
TRBV27	TRBD2	TRBJ2-2	.	TGTGCCAGCAGTTTCGATCGAGCGGGAGGACCCGGGGAGCTGTTTTTT	CASSFDRAGGPGELFF
TRBV10-3	TRBD2	TRBJ2-5	.	TGTGCCATCAGTGACCCGACTAGCGGGAGGATGGAGACCCAGTACTTC	CAISDPTSGRMETQYF
TRBV4-3	.	TRBJ1-1	.	TGCGCCAGCAGCCCTAACCCTGGGGGAGGGGGAACTGAAGCTTTCTTT	CASSPNPGGGGTEAFF
TRBV5-1	TRBD1	TRBJ2-1	.	TGCGCCAGCAGCCCGAATCCGGGACAGACCAACAATGAGCAGTTCTTC	CASSPNPGQTNNEQFF
TRBV5-1	.	TRBJ1-4	once	TGCGCCAGCAGCTTGGGGGGAGCAACTAATGAAAAACTGTTTTTT	CASSLGGATNEKLFF
TRBV4-1	.	TRBJ2-5	.	TGCGCCAGCAGCCAAGCGGGCGTTCAAGAGACCCAGTACTTC	CASSQAGVQETQYF
TRBV4-1	.	TRBJ2-2	.	TGCGCCTTACTTACCGGGGAGCTGTTTTTT	CALLTGELFF
TRBV5-8	.	TRBJ1-2	.	TGTGCCAGCAGCTTTTCGGACAGCCGAGAACTCTATGGCTACACCTTC	CASSFSDSRELYGYTF
TRBV9	.	TRBJ1-2	.	TGTGCCAGCAGCGTAGCTTCTAGGGGGGAGAATGGCTACACCTTC	CASSVASRGENGYTF
TRBV7-8	TRBD1	TRBJ2-1	.	TGTGCCAGCAGCTCCGACAGGGCCCCCTACAATGAGCAGTTCTTC	CASSSDRAPYNEQFF
TRBV5-1	TRBD2	TRBJ2-1	.	TGCGCCAGCAGCTGGGGGGGAAGCTCCTACAATGAGCAGTTCTTC	CASSWGGSSYNEQFF
TRBV7-2	TRBD1	TRBJ1-1	once	TGTGCCAGCAGCTCCAGACAGGGCGCTGAAGCTTTCTTT	CASSSRQGAEAFF
TRBV7-3	.	TRBJ1-1	once	TGTGCCAGCAGCCCAGGGGCGCTGGCTGAAGCTTTCTTT	CASSPGALAEAFF
TRBV7-2	TRBD1	TRBJ1-5	.	TGTGCCAGCAGCTTAGAAAGGGGACAGGTTAATCGTCAGCCCCAGCATTTT	CASSLERGQVNRQPQHF
TRBV11-2	TRBD2	TRBJ2-2	.	TGTGCCAGCAGCTTAGGGGGGAGGGCCGCGAACACCGGGGAGCTGTTTTTT	CASSLGGRAANTGELFF
TRBV6-5	.	TRBJ2-5	once	TGTGCCAGCAGTTACTCGTTCGGGGGCCTTCAAGAGACCCAGTACTTC	CASSYSFGGLQETQYF
TRBV6-1	.	TRBJ2-2	.	TGTGCCAGCACCTCCCTCAGGGAAAACACCGGGGAGCTGTTTTTT	CASTSLRENTGELFF
TRBV9	TRBD1	TRBJ2-4	.	TGTGCCAGCAGCCGGAGGACAGGGGGCGAAGGTTCGGACATTCAGTACTTC	CASSRRTGGEGSDIQYF
TRBV11-1	.	TRBJ2-7	few	TGTGCCAGCAGCTTAGCCCCGGTTAGCGCCTACGAGCAGTACTTC	CASSLAPVSAYEQYF
TRBV28	.	TRBJ1-1	.	TGTGCCAGCAGTTTTTCGGGAGGGAGCACTGAAGCTTTCTTT	CASSFSGGSTEAFF
TRBV27	.	TRBJ2-7	.	TGTGCCAGCAGTCCCTTCGTGCAGGGGCCCTACGAGCAGTACTTC	CASSPFVQGPYEQYF
TRBV5-1	.	TRBJ2-3	.	TGCGCCAGCACAGGGACAGATACGCAGTATTTT	CASTGTDTQYF
TRBV7-2	.	TRBJ1-2	.	TGTGCCAGCATCGGGGGATTTGGTGGCTACACCTTC	CASIGGFGGYTF
TRBV5-4	.	TRBJ2-1	.	TGTGCCAGCAGCCCGGGGGCTTACAATGAGCAGTTCTTC	CASSPGAYNEQFF
TRBV10-2	.	TRBJ2-7	.	TGCGCCAGCAGGGACCGCAGCTCCTACGAGCAGTACTTC	CASRDRSSYEQYF
TRBV18	.	TRBJ2-3	.	TGTGCCAGCTCAACCCGGGACAGCACAGATACGCAGTATTTT	CASSTRDSTDTQYF
TRBV7-9	.	TRBJ2-4	.	TGTGCCAGCAGCCAAGGCCCCGAGGGGACCAACATTCAGTACTTC	CASSQGPEGTNIQYF
TRBV5-6	.	TRBJ1-2	.	TGTGCCAGCAGCCCCGGCCTCCGGGACTATGGCTACACCTTC	CASSPGLRDYGYTF
TRBV7-8	.	TRBJ2-7	.	TGTGCCAGTGGACAGATTTCCTACGAGCAGTACTTC	CASGQISYEQYF
TRBV5-4	TRBD2	TRBJ2-5	.	TGTGCCAGCAGCCCCGGTCGGGGGGTGGGAGAGACCCAGTACTTC	CASSPGRGVGETQYF
TRBV5-6	.	TRBJ2-1	.	TGTGCCAGCAGCTTGGGACAGTACTCCTACAATGAGCAGTTCTTC	CASSLGQYSYNEQFF
TRBV18	.	TRBJ1-5	few	TGTGCCAGCTCGCCGGGCGTGGGCAATCAGCCCCAGCATTTT	CASSPGVGNQPQHF
TRBV5-1	.	TRBJ2-1	.	TGCGCCAGCAGCTTGGCCGGGACCTCATCTAATGAGCAGTTCTTC	CASSLAGTSSNEQFF
TRBV29-1	TRBD2	TRBJ2-5	.	TGCAGCGTTGCGGGACTAGCGGGGTGGTACCAAGAGACCCAGTACTTC	CSVAGLAGWYQETQYF
TRBV11-2	.	TRBJ1-3	.	TGTGCCAGCAGCCTTCGGACACGAACCTCTGGAAACACCATATATTTT	CASSLRTRTSGNTIYF
TRBV7-2	TRBD1	TRBJ2-2	once	TGTGCCAGCAGCTTCGGGACAGGGGGCGCCACCGGGGAGCTGTTTTTT	CASSFGTGGATGELFF
TRBV4-1	.	TRBJ2-2	.	TGCGCCAGCAGCCAAATTTCCGGGGAGCTGTTTTTT	CASSQISGELFF
TRBV6-1	.	TRBJ2-7	.	TGTGCCAGCAGTGAGGTTGCAGGTACCTCCTACGAGCAGTACTTC	CASSEVAGTSYEQYF
TRBV20-1	.	TRBJ2-7	.	TGCAGTGCTGCTAACAGCTACGAGCAGTACTTC	CSAANSYEQYF
TRBV29-1	.	TRBJ2-5	.	TGCAGCGTTGTGGGCAGCCGCCAAGAGACCCAGTACTTC	CSVVGSRQETQYF
TRBV10-2	TRBD1	TRBJ2-5	.	TGCGCCAGCAGGGACAGGGGATCGGGAGCTATTCAGGAGCAGTACTTC	CASRDRGSGAIQEQYF
TRBV7-3	.	TRBJ2-3	.	TGTGCCAGCAGCTTAACAGCTAGCACAGATACGCAGTATTTT	CASSLTASTDTQYF